Listed here is a single T cell receptor (beta chain). Losses at the gene ends were 0 bases for V and 5 bases for J; bases not matched to a gene: 5. The CDR3 sequence is 15 residues long. CDR1 is ENHRY and CDR2 is SYGVKD in the germline V gene. TCRdb's copy holds only in-frame clones and misses some; the assay was immunoSEQ multiplex PCR. Of over 70,000 clones detected, 75% to 85% appear once; the ten largest clones hold approximately 5%. The data were taken from a study of cytotoxic CD8 clonotypes in ibrutinib-treated CLL. Study at large: The group held 11 to 12 relapsed/refractory and roughly 15 treatment-naive patients, with roughly 17 IGHV unmutated. Responses: some 25 partial, 2 complete; after median around 64 months, around 14 stayed remitted, around twelve progressed.

The clonotype was recovered from a human donor with chronic lymphocytic leukemia. V and J are TRBV10-3 and TRBJ2-7; 9 positions agree with TRBD2. The sample was PBMCs, taken after 12 months of ibrutinib treatment. This CDR3 reads CAISESGSGSDEQYF. The CDR3 DNA follows: TGTGCCATCAGTGAGTCCGGTAGCGGGAGTGACGAGCAGTACTTC.